This TCR beta chain was captured in a study of blood T cell repertoires in COVID-19. Study overall: PBMCs, B-cell-depleted T cells, or T cells provided the cDNA or gDNA that made up the material.

Authors' analysis steps: Researchers report that nucleated cell counts were estimated from reference gene primer amplification. Assay: immunoSEQ multiplex PCR; the TCRdb copy retains only in-frame clones and omits some. V and J calls and clone size are given by that table; D and trimming were obtained from the DNA. Of some 150,000 clones in the sample, roughly four fifths were seen once. Trimming cost V 6 bases and J 4 bases; bases outside gene matches: 5. CDR1 and CDR2 from the germline V gene are MNHEY and SVGAGI. This CDR3 is 13 amino acids long. Participants' own reports of clinical history determined their cohort assignment.

This clonotype was obtained from a man between 45 and 60 years old who had recovered from COVID-19. The chain uses TRBV6-5 and TRBJ2-7, with 8 bases aligning to TRBD1. Specimen: PBMCs or T cells enriched from blood (not recorded which). CDR3 in amino acids: CASSPDRGYEQYF. The DNA for the CDR3 is TGTGCCAGCAGCCCCGACAGGGGATACGAGCAGTACTTC.